Listed here are 3 T cell receptor beta chains from one sample, sequenced in a study of T cell responses to AZD1222 COVID-19 vaccine. Data came from immunoSEQ multiplex PCR; TCRdb stores just in-frame clones and leaves some out. The data show 53,000 or so clones, with 85% seen just once and about 20% held by the top ten. Sequencing used peripheral blood, obtained on day 0 of MenACWY control vaccination. These receptors originate from an adult in good health.

This rearrangement joins TRBV15 to TRBJ2-7; 14 bases map to TRBD2. The CDR3 has 15 residues. V trimming: 1 base; J trimming: 4 bases; junction bases outside the gene matches: 0. CDR1 is LNHNV, CDR2 YYDKDF, per germline (reference sequence). CDR3 region: CATSRGTSGRYEQYF. The CDR3 region has the DNA TGTGCCACCAGCAGAGGGACTAGCGGGAGGTACGAGCAGTACTTC.

The J gene is TRBJ2-2, the V gene TRBV5-1, with D possibly being TRBD2 (6 bases). CDR1 and CDR2 from the germline V gene are SGHRS and YFSETQ. V was pared by 1 base and J by 4 bases, with 11 bases between. The CDR3 extends over 15 amino acids. CDR3 nucleotide sequence: TGCGCCAGCAGCTTGTTGCTAGCGTCCACCGGGGAGCTGTTTTTT. It translates to CASSLLLASTGELFF.

This rearrangement joins TRBV18 to TRBJ2-5; 7 nucleotides align to TRBD1. Looked up from germline, CDR1 is KGHSH and CDR2 is LQKENI. The CDR3 sequence is 13 residues long. V lost 6 bases to trimming and J lost 2 bases; unmatched junction nucleotides: 3. Here the CDR3 DNA reads TGTGCCAGCTCGAAGGGACAGCAAGAGACCCAGTACTTC. Amino acids: CASSKGQQETQYF.